This T cell receptor beta chain appears in the sequencing data of a study of blood T cell repertoires in COVID-19 (dated by TCRdb to the early 2020s). A note on the overall study: Collaborator samples came from the United States, Italy and Spain and covered acute and convalescent phases of COVID-19. The prospective study material was composed of cDNA or gDNA derived from T cells, B-cell-depleted T cells, or PBMCs. The dataset comprised deeply sampled blood TCRbeta repertoires from subjects exposed to, actively infected with, or recovered from COVID-19. A freely available public database, intended as a resource for researchers studying the immune response to SARS-CoV-2, is where the repertoires were released. The samples were drawn from two sources: the first 160 participants of the ongoing ImmuneRACE study, and 1,000 to 1,500 subjects contributed by 6 global collaborators. The sample metadata nearly always contained a de-identified subject ID, COVID-19 status, age in years and sex. Where available, HLA class I and class II types were obtained from metadata supplied by the sample provider rather than from assay-based typing.

TCRbeta CDR3 regions were amplified from genomic DNA using the immunoSEQ Assay, a bias-controlled multiplex PCR. Per the original workflow: Nucleated cell counts per sample were estimated from amplification of reference gene primers within the assay. To quantify the absolute abundance of each unique TCRbeta CDR3 rearrangement, sequence reads were collapsed and filtered. Productive Simpson clonality was computed per sample as the square root of Simpson's diversity index over productive rearrangements. This is the immuneACCESS table as TCRdb keeps it, with only in-frame sequences that have V and J called. A part of the clones is gone; compared with another copy, unresolved V genes explain less than half, and the rest is unexplained. V and J calls and clone size follow that table, whereas D and trimming were derived from the DNA. The sample table contains about 400,000 clones; only one count was recorded for about 86% of them. The top ten clones comprise roughly 6.6% of the sample.

Note on this clone: Its specific antigen is unknown. Per-base qualities were not stored, and no clone one base away is much larger.

Overall study outcomes, separate from this receptor: The amount of clinical and demographic metadata varied by source and participant and was provided uncurated.

CDR1 SGHRS and CDR2 YFSETQ were looked up in the germline V gene. From its cysteine to its phenylalanine, the CDR3 spans 16 amino acids. Of the read, only the CDR3 DNA is kept; its 48 bases are in frame from base 1. V loses 4 bases at its end and J loses 6 bases; junction bases beyond the gene matches: 10. One collaborating source in Seattle enrolled patients during active infection and followed them longitudinally through the course of disease. Each collaborating institution followed its own protocols to collect whole blood in K2EDTA tubes. For TCRbeta analysis, collaborator samples were shipped as frozen whole blood, as isolated PBMCs, or as DNA extracted from either sample type.

Sequencing input: peripheral blood. This TCR was recovered from a woman aged 55-69 years with COVID-19, enrolled during active disease. In this chain, TRBV5-1 is recombined with TRBJ2-3; TRBD2 fits 11 bases in the junction. The DNA reads as follows: TGCGCCAGCAGCGGGATGACTAGCGGGGTGCGGGATACGCAGTATTTT. This yields the protein CASSGMTSGVRDTQYF.